Included here is one T cell receptor beta chain sequence, with context. The antigen remains undetermined. This record belongs to a study of OX40 agonist ivuxolimab in advanced cancers. Regarding the study as a whole: The study found that CD8+ T cells averaged more expanded clones than CD4+. Circulating CD4+ and CD8+ T cells showed clonal expansion by week 6 at 0.1 to 3.0 mg/kg.

Per the germline V gene, CDR1 is DFQATT and CDR2 is SNEGSKA (reference sequence). The CDR3 extends over 11 amino acids. Trimming pared 4 bases from V and 7 bases from J, leaving 8 bases between. Assay: immunoSEQ multiplex PCR; the TCRdb copy retains only in-frame clones and omits some. This sample carries 77,000 or so clones, roughly 80% of them seen once, and the ten largest clones take around 0.5%. The sequencing here drew on CD4+ or CD8+ T cells sorted from blood, taken in a trial of the OX40 agonist ivuxolimab. The sequence was collected from an adult with an advanced solid tumor such as melanoma, head and neck, liver or kidney cancer. J is TRBJ2-1 and V is TRBV20-1; tentatively, D is TRBD2 (5 bases). CDR3 sequence: CSAIRTNEQFF. Here the CDR3 DNA reads TGCAGTGCTATCCGGACTAATGAGCAGTTCTTC.